This TCR beta chain was retrieved from a study of cytotoxic CD8 clonotypes in ibrutinib-treated CLL. Overall study context: After a median of around six years, some 14 patients stayed remitted and around twelve progressed; responses had been partial in around 25 and complete in 2.

Study results and caveats: Shared public clonotypes were rare, and on treatment they either got smaller or stayed the same.

As to this clone: The antigen is undetermined.

Some clones are missing from TCRdb's copy, which holds only in-frame ones; the method was immunoSEQ multiplex PCR. The table includes about 140,000 clones, about 80% detected once. The V gene lost 2 bases and the J gene lost 1 base, with 2 bases spanning the gap. Germline CDR1 MDHEN, CDR2 SYDVKM. This CDR3 has 12 amino acids. Sequenced here: PBMCs, sampled after 12 months of ibrutinib treatment. The clonotype originates from a human donor with chronic lymphocytic leukemia. The chain couples TRBV28 to TRBJ2-5; D is unclear. DNA of the CDR3: TGTGCCAGCAGTTTACCCCAAGAGACCCAGTACTTC. This sequence encodes CASSLPQETQYF.